A selection of T cell receptor beta chains follows, all from one sample in a study of Graves' ophthalmopathy and Graves' hyperthyroidism. TCRdb re-called the multiplex PCR reads through MiXCR, storing one row per CDR3 protein. Of roughly 170,000 distinct CDR3 sequences listed, roughly two fifths are singletons. The sequencing input was peripheral blood. The receptors stem from a young man with Graves' ophthalmopathy. Each CDR3 is given with its conserved first and last residue. The order of the fields is V gene, J gene, clone size, D gene, CDR3 protein, CDR3 DNA. A D gene is named only where the DNA matches it firmly. Expanded clones are given a class, and other clones once, few, many or no size at all.

>TRBV20-1|TRBJ2-7|many|TRBD2
CSAREKITSGRKKDEQYF
TGCAGTGCTAGAGAGAAAATCACTAGCGGGAGAAAGAAGGACGAGCAGTACTTC
>TRBV12-3/TRBV12-4|TRBJ1-5|many|.
CASSMTRNQPQHF
TGTGCCAGCAGTATGACAAGAAATCAGCCCCAGCATTTT
>TRBV12-3/TRBV12-4|TRBJ2-7|few|.
CASSLAGASFEQYF
TGTGCCAGCAGTTTAGCGGGCGCCTCCTTCGAGCAGTACTTC
>TRBV6-1|TRBJ2-4|.|.
CASTSGLAKNIQYF
TGTGCCAGCACCTCAGGGTTAGCCAAAAACATTCAGTACTTC
>TRBV28|TRBJ2-7|many|.
CASSPERGGVGVEQYF
TGTGCCAGCAGCCCAGAGAGGGGGGGGGTTGGTGTCGAGCAGTACTTC
>TRBV3-1|TRBJ1-5|.|.
CASTVGYGQPQHF
TGTGCCAGCACGGTGGGGTACGGACAGCCCCAGCATTTT
>TRBV12-3/TRBV12-4|TRBJ2-5|many|.
CASSSDRYQETQYF
TGTGCCAGCAGTTCCGACAGGTACCAAGAGACCCAGTACTTC
>TRBV5-6|TRBJ1-2|many|.
CASSLRVWESNYGYTF
TGTGCCAGCAGCTTGAGGGTTTGGGAGTCTAACTATGGCTACACCTTC
>TRBV6-1|TRBJ1-1|many|TRBD1
CASSVQGDMNTEAFF
TGTGCCAGCAGTGTTCAGGGGGATATGAACACTGAAGCTTTCTTT
>TRBV28|TRBJ1-2|many|.
CASSEDTYGYTF
TGTGCCAGCAGTGAGGACACCTATGGCTACACCTTC
>TRBV5-1|TRBJ2-2|many|.
CASRGEANTGELFF
TGCGCCAGCAGGGGGGAAGCGAACACCGGGGAGCTGTTTTTT
>TRBV7-6|TRBJ1-2|.|.
CASSAAGAGQRYTF
TGTGCCAGCAGCGCCGCCGGGGCTGGCCAACGCTACACCTTC
>TRBV28|TRBJ1-6|many|.
CASSLWTPENSYNSPLHF
TGTGCCAGCAGTTTATGGACACCGGAAAACTCCTATAATTCACCCCTCCACTTT
>TRBV7-8|TRBJ2-7|.|TRBD1
CASRPTGEREQYF
TGTGCCAGCAGGCCGACAGGGGAGAGAGAGCAGTACTTC
>TRBV7-2|TRBJ2-5|many|TRBD2
CASSWRLAGGSQTQYF
TGTGCCAGCAGCTGGAGACTAGCGGGAGGTAGCCAGACCCAGTACTTC
>TRBV28|TRBJ1-1|many|TRBD1
CASSLGDRGWGTEAFF
TGTGCCAGCAGTTTAGGGGACAGGGGTTGGGGCACTGAAGCTTTCTTT
>TRBV5-1|TRBJ2-5|many|.
CASSLEGSEETQYF
TGCGCCAGCAGCTTGGAAGGTAGCGAGGAGACCCAGTACTTC
>TRBV29-1|TRBJ1-1|many|.
CSVAEGMNTEAFF
TGCAGCGTTGCGGAGGGGATGAACACTGAAGCTTTCTTT
>TRBV27|TRBJ1-2|many|.
CASSFSRGPRYGYTF
TGTGCCAGCAGTTTTTCAAGGGGCCCTCGGTATGGCTACACCTTC
>TRBV28|TRBJ1-5|.|.
CASSLVAGLRPQHF
TGTGCCAGCAGTTTGGTGGCAGGGTTACGTCCCCAGCATTTT
>TRBV6-2/TRBV6-3|TRBJ1-5|.|.
CASSYRREIPRQPQHF
TGTGCCAGCAGTTACCGCAGGGAGATCCCTCGTCAGCCCCAGCATTTT
>TRBV6-2/TRBV6-3|TRBJ2-7|.|.
CASQSGDPLYEQYF
TGTGCCAGCCAGAGCGGCGACCCTTTATACGAGCAGTACTTC
>TRBV28|TRBJ1-2|few|.
CASSPWGVNYGYTF
TGTGCCAGCAGTCCCTGGGGGGTTAACTATGGCTACACCTTC
>TRBV6-2/TRBV6-3|TRBJ2-4|many|.
CASTQGKAKNIQYF
TGTGCCAGCACCCAGGGTAAAGCCAAAAACATTCAGTACTTC